One T cell receptor beta chain is described in this entry. The antigen remains undetermined. This record comes from a study of T cell repertoires in cytomegalovirus infection. Across the study: An indication of both CMV infection and matching HLA type came from public TCR beta signatures.

Trimming cost V 7 bases and J 4 bases, with 9 bases left between them. The V gene's germline CDR1 is SGHRS and CDR2 YFSETQ. The CDR3 runs to 12 residues. A single record per CDR3 protein comes from TCRdb applying MiXCR to the reads. Here the sample spans approximately 1,000,000 distinct CDR3 sequences, 31% being singletons. Study-wide results and limits: Cumulative public TCR beta family frequency identified CMV carriers with the relevant HLA. HLA-C-restricted CMV-specific TCR beta clonotypes were dominant in the ex vivo response.

This TCR was sampled from a human donor in good health (CMV status not recorded). Some clones in this sample may be carry-over from other donors' samples. The sample here was cultured CD8+ T cells from PBMCs, taken from culture after CMV antigen stimulation. The V gene is TRBV5-1, the J gene TRBJ2-1; a possible D gene is TRBD1 (6 bases). As DNA, the CDR3 is TGCGCCAGCCGGGACAAATACAATGAGCAGTTCTTC. It specifies CASRDKYNEQFF. The full variable domain, completed using reference TRBV5-1 and TRBJ2-1, is KAGVTQTPRYLIKTRGQQVTLSCSPISGHRSVSWYQQTPGQGLQFLFEYFSETQRNKGNFPGRFSGRQFSNSRSEMNVSTLELGDSALYLCASRDKYNEQFFGPGTRLTVL.